These 9 T cell receptor beta chains were all obtained from the same sample, sequenced in a study of blood T cell repertoires in COVID-19. Repertoires were generated with immunoSEQ multiplex PCR, while TCRdb's copy carries only in-frame clones and drops some. The sample carries about 210,000 clones, 65% to 85% recorded once. Sequenced: peripheral blood. Receptors originate from a man aged 45-65 years with active or convalescent COVID-19.

This clone has a handful of counts. The gene calls are TRBV4-2 and TRBJ2-6; TRBD1 matches at 8 bases. CDR1 LGHNA and CDR2 YNFKEQ come from the germline V gene. The CDR3 is 17 residues long. V gave up 3 bases and J gave up 0 bases; unmatched junction bases: 4. The CDR3 loop reads CASSHGTGSSGANVLTF. Written as DNA, the CDR3 is TGTGCCAGCAGCCACGGGACAGGAAGCTCTGGGGCCAACGTCCTGACTTTC.

This clone showed up just once. V usage is TRBV10-2 and J usage is TRBJ2-3, with 7 bases aligning to TRBD1. With V trimmed by 5 bases and J by 4 bases, 6 bases remained unmatched. Germline V gene lookup returns CDR1 WSHSY and CDR2 SAAADI. The length of the CDR3 is 14 residues. The CDR3 DNA reads TGCGCCAGCAGTCAACAGGGGATGTCAGATACGCAGTATTTT. Its translation: CASSQQGMSDTQYF.

This chain connects TRBV15 to TRBJ2-1, with a tentative D call TRBD1 (7 bases). The germline V gene encodes CDR1 LNHNV and CDR2 YYDKDF (reference sequence). The CDR3 has 13 residues. V was shortened by 8 bases and J by 5 bases, with 13 bases between the two germline ends. The CDR3 bases are TGTGCCACCTGGAGGGACAGTCACAATGAGCAGTTCTTC. Encoded protein: CATWRDSHNEQFF.

The DNA for the CDR3 is TGTGCCATCACGACAGGGAGTATTGAGGGCTACACCTTC. Its translation: CAITTGSIEGYTF. V gene TRBV10-3 combines with J gene TRBJ1-2; 7 bases match TRBD1. CDR3 length equals 13 residues. Trimming removed 7 bases from V and 8 bases from J; junction bases left unmatched: 10. Germline loops: CDR1 ENHRY, CDR2 SYGVKD.

The J gene is TRBJ1-1, the V gene TRBV2; the D is unclear. The CDR3 consists of 13 residues. Between the trimmed V and J ends, which lost 3 bases and 1 base, there was a span of 6 bases. From germline, CDR1 is SNHLY and CDR2 FYNNEI. Written as DNA, the CDR3 is TGTGCCAGCAGTGACCTCTCGAACACTGAAGCTTTCTTT. Its protein product is CASSDLSNTEAFF.

Written as DNA, the CDR3 is TGTGCCAGCAGCGTCGGGACAGGAGGCGAGCAGTACTTC. It yields the protein CASSVGTGGEQYF. The chain joins TRBV13 to TRBJ2-7; 8 bases agree with TRBD1. This CDR3 is 13 amino acids long. V shed 5 bases, J shed 6 bases, and the junction held 6 bases outside the gene matches. The germline V gene encodes CDR1 PRHDT and CDR2 FYEKMQ (reference sequence). The full variable domain, its missing parts supplied by reference TRBV13 and TRBJ2-7, is AAGVIQSPRHLIKEKRETATLKCYPIPRHDTVYWYQQGPGQDPQFLISFYEKMQSDKGSIPDRFSAQQFSDYHSELNMSSLELGDSALYFCASSVGTGGEQYFGPGTRLTVT.

The chain is built from TRBV7-3 and TRBJ1-2, with 10 bases aligning to TRBD1. CDR3 length: 15 residues. Germline values: CDR1 SGHTA, CDR2 FQGTGA. J gave up 6 bases and V 6 bases, and 10 bases lay outside the gene matches. CDR3 bases: TGTGCCAGCAGTTCGACAGGGGGCGAAGTCGATGGCTACACCTTC. Amino acid sequence: CASSSTGGEVDGYTF.

This chain uses TRBV28 with TRBJ2-1, with D perhaps matching TRBD2 (6 bases). CDR3 length: 16 amino acids. V was pared by 6 bases and J by 5 bases, with 20 bases between. The germline CDR1 and CDR2 sequences are MDHEN and SYDVKM. CDR3 protein: CASSLKSTGGNNEQFF. CDR3 coding DNA: TGTGCCAGCAGCCTTAAGAGCACCGGAGGGAACAATGAGCAGTTCTTC.

The CDR3 sequence: CASSLFLSGVNTEAFF. The CDR3 DNA reads as TGTGCCAGCAGTTTATTCTTATCGGGTGTGAACACTGAAGCTTTCTTT. The chain has TRBV28 and TRBJ1-1; D is undetermined. V was clipped by 1 base and J by 0 bases, with 12 bases between them. The germline V gene encodes CDR1 MDHEN and CDR2 SYDVKM. The length of the CDR3 is 16 residues.